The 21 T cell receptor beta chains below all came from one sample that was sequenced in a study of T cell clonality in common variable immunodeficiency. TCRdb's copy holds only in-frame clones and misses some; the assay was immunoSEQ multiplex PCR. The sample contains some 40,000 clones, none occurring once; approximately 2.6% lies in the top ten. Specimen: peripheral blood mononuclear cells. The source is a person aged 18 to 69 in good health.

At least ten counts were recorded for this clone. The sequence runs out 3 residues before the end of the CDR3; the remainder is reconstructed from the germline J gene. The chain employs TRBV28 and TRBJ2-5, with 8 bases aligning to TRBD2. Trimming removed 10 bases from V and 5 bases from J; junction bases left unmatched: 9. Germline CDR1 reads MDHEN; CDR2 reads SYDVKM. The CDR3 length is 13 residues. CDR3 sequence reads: CATLAGRGETQYF. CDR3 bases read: TGTGCCACCCTAGCGGGTAGGGGGGAGACC.

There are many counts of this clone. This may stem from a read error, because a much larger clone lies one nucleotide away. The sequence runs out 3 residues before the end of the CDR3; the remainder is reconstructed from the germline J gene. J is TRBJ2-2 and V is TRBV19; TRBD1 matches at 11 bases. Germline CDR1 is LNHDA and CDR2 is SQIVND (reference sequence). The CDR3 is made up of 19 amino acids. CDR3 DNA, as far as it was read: TGTGCCAGTAGTAGGCATGCAGGACAGGGGGCGGGCGGGGCCAACGTG. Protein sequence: CASSRHAGQGAGGANV. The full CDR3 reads CASSRHAGQGAGGANVLFF.

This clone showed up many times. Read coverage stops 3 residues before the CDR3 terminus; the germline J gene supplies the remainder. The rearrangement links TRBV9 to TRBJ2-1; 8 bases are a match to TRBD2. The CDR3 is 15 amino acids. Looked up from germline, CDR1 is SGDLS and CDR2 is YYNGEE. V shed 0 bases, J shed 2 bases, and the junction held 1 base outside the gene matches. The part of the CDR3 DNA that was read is TGTGCCAGCAGCGTAGGGACTAGCACCTACAATGAG. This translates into CASSVGTSTYNE. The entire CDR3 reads CASSVGTSTYNEQFF.

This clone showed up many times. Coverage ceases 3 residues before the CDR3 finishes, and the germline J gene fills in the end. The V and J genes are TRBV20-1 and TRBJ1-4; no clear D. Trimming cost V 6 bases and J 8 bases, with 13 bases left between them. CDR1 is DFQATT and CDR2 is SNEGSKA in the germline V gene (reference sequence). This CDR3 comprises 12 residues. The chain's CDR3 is CSAQTYQEKLFF. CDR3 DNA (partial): TGCAGTGCCCAGACTTACCAAGAAAAA.

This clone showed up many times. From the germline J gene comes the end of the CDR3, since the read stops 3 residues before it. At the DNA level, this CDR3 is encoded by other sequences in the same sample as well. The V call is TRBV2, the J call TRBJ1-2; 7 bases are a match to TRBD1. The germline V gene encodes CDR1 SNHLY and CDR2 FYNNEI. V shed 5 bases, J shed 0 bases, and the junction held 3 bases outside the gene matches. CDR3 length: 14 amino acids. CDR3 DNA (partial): TGTGCCAGCAGTTTAGGGACAGCTAACTATGGC. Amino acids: CASSLGTANYG. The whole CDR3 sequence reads CASSLGTANYGYTF.

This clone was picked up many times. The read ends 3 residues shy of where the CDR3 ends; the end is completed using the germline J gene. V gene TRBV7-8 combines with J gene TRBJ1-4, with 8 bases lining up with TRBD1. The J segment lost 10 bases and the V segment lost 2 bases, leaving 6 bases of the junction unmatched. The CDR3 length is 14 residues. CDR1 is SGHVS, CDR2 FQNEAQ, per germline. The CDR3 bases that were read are TGTGCCAGCAGCTTACAGACAGGGGCGGGAAAA. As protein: CASSLQTGAGK. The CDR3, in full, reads CASSLQTGAGKLFF.

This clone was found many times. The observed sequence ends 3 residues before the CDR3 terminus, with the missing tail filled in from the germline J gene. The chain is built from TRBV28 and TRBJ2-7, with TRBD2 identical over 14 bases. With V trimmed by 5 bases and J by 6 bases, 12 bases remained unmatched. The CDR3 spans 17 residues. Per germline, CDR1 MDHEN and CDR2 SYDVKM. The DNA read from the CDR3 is TGTGCCAGCAGTCCCCTGCCGACTAGCGGGAGGGCAAGCGAG. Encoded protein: CASSPLPTSGRASE. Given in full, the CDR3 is CASSPLPTSGRASEQYF.

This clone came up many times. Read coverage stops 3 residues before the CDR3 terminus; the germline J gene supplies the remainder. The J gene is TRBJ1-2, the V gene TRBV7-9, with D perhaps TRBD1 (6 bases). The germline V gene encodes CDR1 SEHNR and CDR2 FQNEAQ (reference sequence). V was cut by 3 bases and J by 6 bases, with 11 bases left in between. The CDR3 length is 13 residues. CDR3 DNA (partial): TGTGCCAGCAGCTTCTACAACAGGGATGGC. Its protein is CASSFYNRDG. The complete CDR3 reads CASSFYNRDGYTF.

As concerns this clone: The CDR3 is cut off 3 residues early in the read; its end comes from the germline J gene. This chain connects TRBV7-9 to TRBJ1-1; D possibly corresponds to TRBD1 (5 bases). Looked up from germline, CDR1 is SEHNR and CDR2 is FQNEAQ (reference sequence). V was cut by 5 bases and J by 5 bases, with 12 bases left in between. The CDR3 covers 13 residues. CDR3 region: CASSRGGETEAFF. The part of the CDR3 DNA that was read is TGTGCCAGCAGCAGGGGCGGCGAAACTGAA.

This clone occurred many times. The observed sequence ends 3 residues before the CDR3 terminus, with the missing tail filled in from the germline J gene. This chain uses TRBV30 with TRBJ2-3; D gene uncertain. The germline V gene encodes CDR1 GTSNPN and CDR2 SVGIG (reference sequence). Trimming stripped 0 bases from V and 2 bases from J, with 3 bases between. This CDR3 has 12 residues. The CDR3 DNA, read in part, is TGTGCCTGGAGTGTAGCCACAGATACG. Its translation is CAWSVATDT. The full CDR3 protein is CAWSVATDTQYF.

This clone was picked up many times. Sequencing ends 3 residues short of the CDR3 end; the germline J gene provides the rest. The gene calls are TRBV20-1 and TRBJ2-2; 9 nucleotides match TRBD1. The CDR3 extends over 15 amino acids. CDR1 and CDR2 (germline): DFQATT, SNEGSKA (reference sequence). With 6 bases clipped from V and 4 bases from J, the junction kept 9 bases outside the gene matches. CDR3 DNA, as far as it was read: TGCAGTGCGAACCCGGGACAGGGAAGCACCGGGGAG. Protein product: CSANPGQGSTGE. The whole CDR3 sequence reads CSANPGQGSTGELFF.

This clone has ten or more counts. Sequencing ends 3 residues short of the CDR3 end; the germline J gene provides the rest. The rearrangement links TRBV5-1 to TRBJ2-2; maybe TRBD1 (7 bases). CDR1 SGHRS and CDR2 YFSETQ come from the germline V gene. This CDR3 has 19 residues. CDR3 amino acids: CASSRLRRDSQWGSEKLFF. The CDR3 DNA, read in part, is TGCGCCAGCAGCCGACTTAGGCGGGACAGCCAATGGGGGAGTGAAAAG. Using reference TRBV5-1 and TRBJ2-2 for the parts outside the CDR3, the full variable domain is KAGVTQTPRYLIKTRGQQVTLSCSPISGHRSVSWYQQTPGQGLQFLFEYFSETQRNKGNFPGRFSGRQFSNSRSEMNVSTLELGDSALYLCASSRLRRDSQWGSEKLFFGEGSRLTVL.

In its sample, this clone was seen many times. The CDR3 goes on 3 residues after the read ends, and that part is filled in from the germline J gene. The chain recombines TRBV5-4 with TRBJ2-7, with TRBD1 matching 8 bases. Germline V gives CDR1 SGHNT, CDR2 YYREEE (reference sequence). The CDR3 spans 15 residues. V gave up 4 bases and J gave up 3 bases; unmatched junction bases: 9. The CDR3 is CASSIGQGPRYEQYF. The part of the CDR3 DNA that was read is TGTGCCAGCAGCATAGGACAGGGTCCACGCTACGAG.

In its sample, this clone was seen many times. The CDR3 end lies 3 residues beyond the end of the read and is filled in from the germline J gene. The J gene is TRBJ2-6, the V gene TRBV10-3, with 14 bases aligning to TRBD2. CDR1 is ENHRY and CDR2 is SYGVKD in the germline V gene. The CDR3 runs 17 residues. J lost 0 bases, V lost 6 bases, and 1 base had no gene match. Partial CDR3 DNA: TGTGCCATCAGGGGACTAGCGGGGGCCTCTGGGGCCAACGTC. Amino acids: CAIRGLAGASGANV. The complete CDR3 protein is CAIRGLAGASGANVLTF.

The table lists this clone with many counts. The part of the CDR3 DNA that was read is TGTGCCAGCAGACGGACAGGGTCCGGGGAG. This codes for CASRRTGSGE. The CDR3 in full is CASRRTGSGELFF. The chain employs TRBV14 and TRBJ2-2, with TRBD1 matching over 8 bases. The read terminates 3 residues ahead of where the CDR3 ends, so the germline J gene completes it. The CDR3 totals 13 residues. CDR1 and CDR2 from the germline V gene are SGHDN and FVKESK. The V gene end was trimmed by 6 bases and the J gene end by 6 bases; junction bases not matched to a gene: 3. Combining the CDR3 with reference TRBV14 and TRBJ2-2 gives the whole variable domain EAGVTQFPSHSVIEKGQTVTLRCDPISGHDNLYWYRRVMGKEIKFLLHFVKESKQDESGMPNNRFLAERTGGTYSTLKVQPAELEDSGVYFCASRRTGSGELFFGEGSRLTVL.

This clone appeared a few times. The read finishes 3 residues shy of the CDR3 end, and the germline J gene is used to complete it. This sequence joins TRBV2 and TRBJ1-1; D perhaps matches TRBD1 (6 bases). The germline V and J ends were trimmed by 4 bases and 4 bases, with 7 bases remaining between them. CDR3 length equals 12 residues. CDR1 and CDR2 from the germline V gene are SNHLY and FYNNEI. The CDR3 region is CASSARGTEAFF. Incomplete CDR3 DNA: TGTGCCAGCAGTGCCAGGGGCACTGAA.

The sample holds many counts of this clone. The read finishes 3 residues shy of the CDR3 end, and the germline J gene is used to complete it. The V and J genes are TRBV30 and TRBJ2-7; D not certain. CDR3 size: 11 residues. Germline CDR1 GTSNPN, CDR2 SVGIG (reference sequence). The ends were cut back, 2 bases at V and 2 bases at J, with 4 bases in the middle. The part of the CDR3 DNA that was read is TGTGCCTGGAGTAAGGCCTACGAG. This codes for CAWSKAYE. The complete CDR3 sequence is CAWSKAYEQYF.

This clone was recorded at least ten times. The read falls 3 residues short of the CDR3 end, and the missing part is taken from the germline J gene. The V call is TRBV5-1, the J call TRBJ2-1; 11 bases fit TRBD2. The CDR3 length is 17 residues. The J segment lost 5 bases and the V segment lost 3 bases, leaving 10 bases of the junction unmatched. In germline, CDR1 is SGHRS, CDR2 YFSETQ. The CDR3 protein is CASSYTPPSGRNNEQFF. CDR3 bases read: TGCGCCAGCAGCTATACCCCGCCTAGCGGGAGGAACAATGAG.

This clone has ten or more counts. Incomplete CDR3 DNA: TGTGCCAGCAGCTTGGACAATTACGACGAG. Its protein is CASSLDNYDE. The complete CDR3 protein is CASSLDNYDEQYF. The rearrangement joins TRBV5-4 to TRBJ2-7, with D unresolved. Sequencing ends 3 residues short of the CDR3 end; the germline J gene provides the rest. CDR3 size: 13 residues. The germline V gene encodes CDR1 SGHNT and CDR2 YYREEE (reference sequence). V was pared by 0 bases and J by 5 bases, with 9 bases between.

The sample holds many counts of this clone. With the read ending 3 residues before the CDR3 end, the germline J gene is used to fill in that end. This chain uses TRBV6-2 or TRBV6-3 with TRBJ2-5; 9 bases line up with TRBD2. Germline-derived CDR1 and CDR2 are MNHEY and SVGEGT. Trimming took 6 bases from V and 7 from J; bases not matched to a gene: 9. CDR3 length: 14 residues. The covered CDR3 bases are TGTGCCAGCAGGCGACTAGCGGCGTTGGGGACC. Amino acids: CASRRLAALGT. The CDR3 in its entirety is CASRRLAALGTQYF.

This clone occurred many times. The covered CDR3 bases are TGTGCCAGCCGGATTGGACAGGGCAATGAG. The encoded protein is CASRIGQGNE. Given in full, the CDR3 is CASRIGQGNEQFF. The chain joins TRBV7-2 to TRBJ2-1; 8 positions agree with TRBD1. The read ends 3 residues early relative to the CDR3; the germline J gene fills the gap. Unmatched junction bases numbered 6, after V lost 8 bases and J lost 6 bases. This CDR3 is 13 amino acids long. CDR1 and CDR2 (germline): SGHTA, FQGNSA.